This T cell receptor beta chain was sequenced for a study of blood T cell repertoires in COVID-19. For the study at large: From the United States, Italy and Spain came samples of acute and convalescent COVID-19.

This clone was recorded a few times. Measured with immunoSEQ multiplex PCR; TCRdb has only the in-frame clones, and not every one. The sample carries about 120,000 clones, roughly 83% recorded once. The sample consisted of peripheral blood. The receptor was derived from a man in his thirties or forties with acute or convalescent COVID-19.

CDR3 amino acids: CASSSLAGTTYNEQFF. The DNA of the CDR3 is TGTGCCAGCTCATCCCTAGCGGGGACCACCTACAATGAGCAGTTCTTC. This chain connects TRBV18 to TRBJ2-1; TRBD2 agrees at 9 bases. V gave up 5 bases and J gave up 2 bases; unmatched junction bases: 7. The germline gives CDR1 KGHSH, CDR2 LQKENI. The CDR3 contains 16 residues.